This T cell receptor beta chain stems from a study of OX40 agonist ivuxolimab in advanced cancers. Study in general: Ivuxolimab is an agonistic anti-OX40 (CD134) antibody, and patients were treated with it.

Sequencing used immunoSEQ multiplex PCR; TCRdb keeps in-frame clones, though not all of them. In the table there are 30,000 to 40,000 clones, roughly four fifths of which are singletons. The V and J ends lost 1 base and 5 bases, in that order; junction bases with no gene match: 6. The CDR3 contains 16 residues. Germline V gene data show CDR1 as MNHEY and CDR2 as SMNVEV (reference sequence). Sequenced material: CD4+ or CD8+ T cells sorted from blood, taken in a trial of the OX40 agonist ivuxolimab. The V gene is TRBV27, the J gene TRBJ2-1, with 9 bases that match TRBD2. The sequence was collected from an adult with an advanced solid tumor such as melanoma, head and neck, liver or kidney cancer. CDR3 loop: CASSLFRSGSDNEQFF. Written as DNA, the CDR3 is TGTGCCAGCAGTTTATTCCGTAGCGGGAGCGACAATGAGCAGTTCTTC.